These T cell receptor beta chains were read from a single sample in a study of blood T cells in healthy people across ages. TCRdb ran MiXCR on the 5' RACE reads and lists one entry per CDR3 protein. The sample includes 500,000 to 550,000 distinct CDR3 sequences, less than 25% of them seen just once. These data are also associated with another study on T cells of mothers and their children.

Sequenced input: blood. The receptors shown here come from a boy aged 5 to 17 in good health. Both conserved end residues are part of each CDR3. D genes are given only for firm matches.

D gene: TRBD1; J gene: TRBJ1-1; V gene: TRBV29-1; CDR3 protein: CSGKTGFDEAFF
D gene: NA; J gene: TRBJ2-5; V gene: TRBV4-3; CDR3 protein: CASSASSGGAETQYF
D gene: NA; J gene: TRBJ2-7; V gene: TRBV29-1; CDR3 protein: CSVEGSGGAYEQYF
D gene: NA; J gene: TRBJ2-5; V gene: TRBV7-9; CDR3 protein: CASSYRLTETQYF
D gene: TRBD2; J gene: TRBJ2-1; V gene: TRBV4-3; CDR3 protein: CASSQGLAGAYNEQFF
D gene: TRBD2; J gene: TRBJ2-1; V gene: TRBV5-1; CDR3 protein: CASSFLAGSESNEQFF
D gene: TRBD1; J gene: TRBJ1-5; V gene: TRBV5-1; CDR3 protein: CASSLGQVGDSNQPQHF
D gene: NA; J gene: TRBJ2-4; V gene: TRBV10-3; CDR3 protein: CAISETSKNIQYF
D gene: NA; J gene: TRBJ2-7; V gene: TRBV10-3; CDR3 protein: CAISETIGQSPFEQYF
D gene: TRBD1; J gene: TRBJ2-5; V gene: TRBV14; CDR3 protein: CASSPWLTGGYGQYF
D gene: TRBD1; J gene: TRBJ1-5; V gene: TRBV28; CDR3 protein: CASSLWGLPSGGDSNQPQHF
D gene: NA; J gene: TRBJ1-1; V gene: TRBV3-1; CDR3 protein: CASSQGHLTEAFF
D gene: NA; J gene: TRBJ2-1; V gene: TRBV4-3; CDR3 protein: CASSQGTWEEKIYNEQFF
D gene: NA; J gene: TRBJ2-7; V gene: TRBV15; CDR3 protein: CATSRERASSYEQYF
D gene: TRBD2; J gene: TRBJ2-1; V gene: TRBV18; CDR3 protein: CASSLLAGASEQFF
D gene: NA; J gene: TRBJ1-1; V gene: TRBV18; CDR3 protein: CASSQSALNTEAFF
D gene: NA; J gene: TRBJ1-1; V gene: TRBV11-2; CDR3 protein: CASSLDQGGVGTEAFF
D gene: TRBD2; J gene: TRBJ2-5; V gene: TRBV3-1; CDR3 protein: CASSQGAILAGARETQYF
D gene: NA; J gene: TRBJ2-2; V gene: TRBV11-1; CDR3 protein: CASRSAPGRNTGELFF
D gene: NA; J gene: TRBJ1-2; V gene: TRBV6-5; CDR3 protein: CASSYGGQGGYTF
D gene: NA; J gene: NA; V gene: TRBV29-1; CDR3 protein: CSVEGGGRGRGQFF
D gene: NA; J gene: TRBJ2-7; V gene: TRBV7-9; CDR3 protein: CASSLASSSYEQYF
D gene: NA; J gene: TRBJ1-4; V gene: TRBV29-1; CDR3 protein: CSVRQDFQEKLFF
D gene: NA; J gene: TRBJ1-1; V gene: TRBV6-6; CDR3 protein: CASSYMGHKNTEAFF
D gene: TRBD2; J gene: TRBJ2-5; V gene: TRBV20-1; CDR3 protein: CSARALLAGDQETQYF
D gene: NA; J gene: TRBJ2-2; V gene: TRBV11-2; CDR3 protein: CASSLVRGYTGELFF
D gene: NA; J gene: TRBJ2-4; V gene: TRBV15; CDR3 protein: CATSRGVQDKAKNIQYF
D gene: NA; J gene: TRBJ2-3; V gene: TRBV2; CDR3 protein: CASEGADTQYF
D gene: NA; J gene: TRBJ2-1; V gene: TRBV20-1; CDR3 protein: CSAREGGVSYNEQFF
D gene: NA; J gene: TRBJ2-5; V gene: TRBV19; CDR3 protein: CASQNHWGYQETQYF
D gene: TRBD2; J gene: TRBJ2-4; V gene: TRBV28; CDR3 protein: CASSSNGRRWAKNIQYF
D gene: NA; J gene: TRBJ1-2; V gene: TRBV12-3/TRBV12-4; CDR3 protein: CASSLDSGNYGYTF
D gene: TRBD1; J gene: TRBJ2-7; V gene: TRBV20-1; CDR3 protein: CSAYRGTGTYEQYF
D gene: NA; J gene: TRBJ2-6; V gene: TRBV7-2; CDR3 protein: CASSLERGSGANVLTF
D gene: NA; J gene: TRBJ2-7; V gene: TRBV12-3/TRBV12-4; CDR3 protein: CASSFGLPVGYEQYF
D gene: NA; J gene: TRBJ1-1; V gene: TRBV7-9; CDR3 protein: CASRLGLNTEAFF
D gene: NA; J gene: TRBJ2-2; V gene: TRBV5-1; CDR3 protein: CASSIGNTGELFF
D gene: NA; J gene: TRBJ2-5; V gene: TRBV2; CDR3 protein: CASGFQETQYF
D gene: TRBD2; J gene: TRBJ2-7; V gene: TRBV6-2/TRBV6-3; CDR3 protein: CASCGTSGREQYF
D gene: NA; J gene: TRBJ2-7; V gene: TRBV20-1; CDR3 protein: CSASESGHDPVYEQYF
D gene: NA; J gene: TRBJ2-1; V gene: TRBV29-1; CDR3 protein: CSVESRDSYNEQFF
D gene: NA; J gene: TRBJ2-3; V gene: TRBV2; CDR3 protein: CAIKDTDTQYF
D gene: NA; J gene: TRBJ2-7; V gene: TRBV9; CDR3 protein: CASSVGGQHSYEQYF
D gene: NA; J gene: TRBJ2-3; V gene: TRBV19; CDR3 protein: CATGTAGDTDTQYF
D gene: NA; J gene: TRBJ2-7; V gene: TRBV20-1; CDR3 protein: CSARPKNYEQYF
D gene: NA; J gene: TRBJ2-5; V gene: TRBV27; CDR3 protein: CASTLGSEQYF
D gene: NA; J gene: TRBJ2-1; V gene: TRBV4-2; CDR3 protein: CASSQAVGDYNEQFF
D gene: TRBD1; J gene: TRBJ2-3; V gene: TRBV6-1; CDR3 protein: CASSLPRDGQGAGTDTQYF
D gene: TRBD1; J gene: TRBJ1-5; V gene: TRBV19; CDR3 protein: CASSRTGVGNQPQHF
D gene: NA; J gene: TRBJ2-7; V gene: TRBV6-6; CDR3 protein: CASSSFGSRVGYEQYF
D gene: TRBD2; J gene: TRBJ2-5; V gene: TRBV7-2; CDR3 protein: CASSLAASGVPYQETQYF
D gene: TRBD2; J gene: TRBJ2-5; V gene: TRBV28; CDR3 protein: CASSFGGRAYQETQYF
D gene: NA; J gene: TRBJ2-7; V gene: TRBV6-5; CDR3 protein: CASRLGTEQYF
D gene: NA; J gene: TRBJ2-7; V gene: TRBV4-3; CDR3 protein: CASSQESWGSPYEQYF
D gene: TRBD1; J gene: TRBJ1-2; V gene: TRBV20-1; CDR3 protein: CSARPLDITGAEGYTF